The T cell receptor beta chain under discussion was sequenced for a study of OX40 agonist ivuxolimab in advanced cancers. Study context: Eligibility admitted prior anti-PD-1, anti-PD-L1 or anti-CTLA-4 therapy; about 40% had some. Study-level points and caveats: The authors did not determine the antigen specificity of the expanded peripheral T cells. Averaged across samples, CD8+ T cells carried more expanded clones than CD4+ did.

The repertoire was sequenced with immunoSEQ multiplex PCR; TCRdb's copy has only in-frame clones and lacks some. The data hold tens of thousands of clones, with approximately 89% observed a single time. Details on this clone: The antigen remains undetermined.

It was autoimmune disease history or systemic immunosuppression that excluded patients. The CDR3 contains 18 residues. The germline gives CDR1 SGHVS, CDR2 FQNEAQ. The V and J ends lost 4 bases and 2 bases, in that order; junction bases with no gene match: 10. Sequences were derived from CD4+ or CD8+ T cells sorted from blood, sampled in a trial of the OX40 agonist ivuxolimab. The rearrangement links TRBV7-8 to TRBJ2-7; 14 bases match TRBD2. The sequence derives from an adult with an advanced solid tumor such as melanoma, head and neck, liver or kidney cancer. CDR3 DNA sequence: TGTGCCAGCAGCTGGGGGACTAGCGGGGGAACTAAGACCTACGAGCAGTACTTC. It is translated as CASSWGTSGGTKTYEQYF.